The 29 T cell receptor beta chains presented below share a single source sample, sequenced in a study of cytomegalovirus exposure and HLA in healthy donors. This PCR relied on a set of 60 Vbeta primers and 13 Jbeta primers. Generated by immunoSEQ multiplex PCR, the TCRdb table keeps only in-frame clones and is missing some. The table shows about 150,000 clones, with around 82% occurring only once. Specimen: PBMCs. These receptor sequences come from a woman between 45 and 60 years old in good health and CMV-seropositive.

The CDR3 loop is CASSVDGGGVTDTQYF. CDR3 nucleotides: TGTGCCAGCAGCGTAGATGGTGGGGGGGTCACAGATACGCAGTATTTT. V and J are TRBV9 and TRBJ2-3; TRBD2 aligns across 7 bases. This CDR3 has 16 residues. From germline, CDR1 is SGDLS and CDR2 YYNGEE. The trim removed 0 bases at V and 2 bases at J, leaving 6 bases unmatched.

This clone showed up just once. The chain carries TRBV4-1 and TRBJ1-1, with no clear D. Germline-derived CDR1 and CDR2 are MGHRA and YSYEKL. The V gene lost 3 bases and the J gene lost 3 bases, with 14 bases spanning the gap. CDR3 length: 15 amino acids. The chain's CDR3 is CASSQEEGIYTEAFF. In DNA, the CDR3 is TGCGCCAGCAGCCAGGAAGAGGGCATCTACACTGAAGCTTTCTTT.

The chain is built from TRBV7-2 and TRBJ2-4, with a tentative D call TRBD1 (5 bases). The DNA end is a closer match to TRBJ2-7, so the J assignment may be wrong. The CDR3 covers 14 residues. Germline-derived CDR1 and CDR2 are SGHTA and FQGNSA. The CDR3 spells CASSLLRGQNEQYF. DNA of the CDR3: TGTGCCAGCAGCTTATTAAGGGGCCAGAACGAGCAGTACTTC.

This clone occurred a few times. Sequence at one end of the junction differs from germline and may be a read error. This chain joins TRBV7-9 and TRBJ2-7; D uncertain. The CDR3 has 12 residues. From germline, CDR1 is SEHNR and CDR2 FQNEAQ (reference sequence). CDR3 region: CSSSLALDEQYF. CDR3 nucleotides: TGTTCCAGCAGCTTAGCACTGGACGAGCAGTACTTC.

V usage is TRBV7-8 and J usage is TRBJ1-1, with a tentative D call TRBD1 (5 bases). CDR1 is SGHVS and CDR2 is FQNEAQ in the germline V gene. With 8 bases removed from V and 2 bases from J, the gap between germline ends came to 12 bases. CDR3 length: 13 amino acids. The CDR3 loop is CASLPGLNTEAFF. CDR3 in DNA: TGTGCCAGCTTGCCAGGGTTAAACACTGAAGCTTTCTTT.

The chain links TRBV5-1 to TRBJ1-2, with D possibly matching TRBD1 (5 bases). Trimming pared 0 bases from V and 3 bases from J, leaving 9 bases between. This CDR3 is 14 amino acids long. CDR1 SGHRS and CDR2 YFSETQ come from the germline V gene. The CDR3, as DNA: TGCGCCAGCAGCTTGGAGCGGGGCTACTATGGCTACACCTTC. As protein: CASSLERGYYGYTF.

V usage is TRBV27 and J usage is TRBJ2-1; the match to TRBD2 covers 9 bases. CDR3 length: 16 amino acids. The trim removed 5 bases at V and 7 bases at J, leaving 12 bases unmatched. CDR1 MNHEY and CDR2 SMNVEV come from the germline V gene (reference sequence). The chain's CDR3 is CASSNIAGDGQNEQFF. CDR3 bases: TGTGCCAGCAGTAACATAGCGGGGGACGGACAGAATGAGCAGTTCTTC.

This chain's CDR3 is CASSGDRGGSPLHF. The DNA of the CDR3 is TGTGCCAGTAGTGGGGACAGGGGAGGATCACCCCTCCACTTT. V is TRBV19 and J is TRBJ1-6; 10 bases align to TRBD1. The CDR3 totals 14 residues. Trimming at V came to 5 bases and at J to 10 bases, leaving 5 bases not matched to a gene. Germline V gene data show CDR1 as LNHDA and CDR2 as SQIVND (reference sequence).

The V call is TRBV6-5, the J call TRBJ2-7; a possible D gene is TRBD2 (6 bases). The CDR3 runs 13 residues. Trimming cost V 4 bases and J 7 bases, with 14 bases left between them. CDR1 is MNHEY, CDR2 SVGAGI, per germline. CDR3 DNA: TGTGCCAGCAGTTCCCCGGGGGTGAAGGAGCAGTACTTC. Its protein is CASSSPGVKEQYF.

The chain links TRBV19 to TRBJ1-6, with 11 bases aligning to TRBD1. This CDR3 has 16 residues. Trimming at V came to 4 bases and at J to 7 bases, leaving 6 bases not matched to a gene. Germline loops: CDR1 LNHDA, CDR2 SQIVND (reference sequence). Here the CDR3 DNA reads TGTGCCAGTAGTACCGGGACAGGGGGTGGGAATTCACCCCTCCACTTT. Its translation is CASSTGTGGGNSPLHF. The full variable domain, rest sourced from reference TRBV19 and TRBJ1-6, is DGGITQSPKYLFRKEGQNVTLSCEQNLNHDAMYWYRQDPGQGLRLIYYSQIVNDFQKGDIAEGYSVSREKKESFPLTVTSAQKNPTAFYLCASSTGTGGGNSPLHFGNGTRLTVT.

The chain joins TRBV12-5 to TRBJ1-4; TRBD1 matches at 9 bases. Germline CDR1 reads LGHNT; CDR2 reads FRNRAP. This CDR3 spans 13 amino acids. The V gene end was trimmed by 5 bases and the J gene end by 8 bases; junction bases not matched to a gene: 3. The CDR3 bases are TGTGCTAGTGGTGGGGACAGGGACGAAAAACTGTTTTTT. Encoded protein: CASGGDRDEKLFF. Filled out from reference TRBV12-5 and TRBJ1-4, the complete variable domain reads DARVTQTPRHKVTEMGQEVTMRCQPILGHNTVFWYRQTMMQGLELLAYFRNRAPLDDSGMPKDRFSAEMPDATLATLKIQPSEPRDSAVYFCASGGDRDEKLFFGSGTQLSVL.

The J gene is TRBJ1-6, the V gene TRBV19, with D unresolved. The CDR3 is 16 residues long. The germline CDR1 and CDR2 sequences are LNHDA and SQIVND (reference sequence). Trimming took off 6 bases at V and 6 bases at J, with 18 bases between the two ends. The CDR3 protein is CASRADHPTINSPLHF. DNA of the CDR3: TGTGCCAGTAGGGCGGATCACCCGACTATTAATTCACCCCTCCACTTT.

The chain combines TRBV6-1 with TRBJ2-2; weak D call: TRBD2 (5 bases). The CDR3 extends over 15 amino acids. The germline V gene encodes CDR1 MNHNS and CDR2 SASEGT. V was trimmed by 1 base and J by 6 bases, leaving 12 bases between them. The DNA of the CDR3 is TGTGCCAGCAGTGAAGAGTCGGGGTTAGCCGGGGAGCTGTTTTTT. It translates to CASSEESGLAGELFF.

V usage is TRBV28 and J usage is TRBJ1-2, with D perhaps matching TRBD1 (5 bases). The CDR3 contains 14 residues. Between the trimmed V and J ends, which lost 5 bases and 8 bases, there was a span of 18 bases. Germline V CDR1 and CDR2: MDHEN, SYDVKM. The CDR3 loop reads CASSEDISGEGYTF. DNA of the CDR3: TGTGCCAGCAGTGAGGACATTTCGGGAGAGGGCTACACCTTC.

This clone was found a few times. CDR3 in amino acids: CSVEVREAQYF. The CDR3, as DNA: TGCAGCGTTGAGGTCAGGGAGGCGCAGTATTTT. This chain uses TRBV29-1 with TRBJ2-3; tentative D call: TRBD2 (6 bases). V lost 3 bases and J lost 10, with 11 bases in between. Germline loops: CDR1 SQVTM, CDR2 ANQGSEA. This CDR3 comprises 11 residues.

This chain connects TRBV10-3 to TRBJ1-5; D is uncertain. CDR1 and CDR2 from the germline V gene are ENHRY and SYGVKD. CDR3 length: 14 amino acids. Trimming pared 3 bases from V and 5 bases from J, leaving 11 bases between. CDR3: CAISDSSTYQPQHF. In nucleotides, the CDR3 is TGTGCCATCAGTGACTCAAGTACTTATCAGCCCCAGCATTTT.

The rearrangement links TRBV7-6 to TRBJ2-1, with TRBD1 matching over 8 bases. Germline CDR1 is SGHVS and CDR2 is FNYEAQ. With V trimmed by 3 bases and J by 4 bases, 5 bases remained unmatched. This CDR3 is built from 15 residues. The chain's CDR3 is CASSLTGVGYNEQFF. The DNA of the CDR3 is TGTGCCAGCAGCTTGACAGGGGTGGGTTACAATGAGCAGTTCTTC. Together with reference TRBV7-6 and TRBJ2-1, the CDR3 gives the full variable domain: GAGVSQSPRYKVTKRGQDVALRCDPISGHVSLYWYRQALGQGPEFLTYFNYEAQQDKSGLPNDRFSAERPEGSISTLTIQRTEQRDSAMYRCASSLTGVGYNEQFFGPGTRLTVL.

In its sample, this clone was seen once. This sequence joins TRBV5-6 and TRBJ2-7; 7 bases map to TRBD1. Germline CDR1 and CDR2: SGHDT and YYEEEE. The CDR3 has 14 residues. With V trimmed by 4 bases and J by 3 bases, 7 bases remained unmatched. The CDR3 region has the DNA TGTGCCAGCAGCCCGGGACAGATAAACTACGAGCAGTACTTC. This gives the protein CASSPGQINYEQYF.

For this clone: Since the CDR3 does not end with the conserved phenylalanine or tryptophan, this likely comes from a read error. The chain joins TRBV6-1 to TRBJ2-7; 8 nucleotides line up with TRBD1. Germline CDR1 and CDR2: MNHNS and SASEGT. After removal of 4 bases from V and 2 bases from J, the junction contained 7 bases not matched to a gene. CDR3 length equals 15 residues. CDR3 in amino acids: CASSVWGQVAYEQYL. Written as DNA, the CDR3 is TGTGCCAGCAGTGTGTGGGGACAGGTTGCCTACGAGCAGTACCTC.

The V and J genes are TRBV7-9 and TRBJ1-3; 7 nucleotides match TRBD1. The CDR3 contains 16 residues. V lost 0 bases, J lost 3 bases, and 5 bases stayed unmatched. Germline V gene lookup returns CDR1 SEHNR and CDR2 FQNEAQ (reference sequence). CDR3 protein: CASSLAQGEGGNTIYF. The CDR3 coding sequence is TGTGCCAGCAGCTTAGCTCAGGGGGAAGGTGGAAACACCATATATTTT.

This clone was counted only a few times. The CDR3 bases are TGTGCCTGGAGTGACCCCGGGTCCTACGAGCAGTACTTC. This encodes CAWSDPGSYEQYF. This rearrangement joins TRBV30 to TRBJ2-7; D remains unclear. Germline-derived CDR1 and CDR2 are GTSNPN and SVGIG (reference sequence). The CDR3 length is 13 residues. Trimming took 1 base from V and 1 from J, leaving 8 bases between them.

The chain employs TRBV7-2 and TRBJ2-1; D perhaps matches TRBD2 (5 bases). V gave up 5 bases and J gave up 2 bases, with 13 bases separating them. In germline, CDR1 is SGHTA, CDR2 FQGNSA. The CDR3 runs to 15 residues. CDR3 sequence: CASSLTSAPYNEQFF. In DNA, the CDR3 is TGTGCCAGCAGCCTCACTAGTGCCCCCTACAATGAGCAGTTCTTC.

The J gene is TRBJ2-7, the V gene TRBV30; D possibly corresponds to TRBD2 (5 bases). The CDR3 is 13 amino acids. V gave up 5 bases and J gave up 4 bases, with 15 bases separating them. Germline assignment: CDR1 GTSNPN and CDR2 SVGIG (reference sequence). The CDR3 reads CAWSGMGSYEQYF. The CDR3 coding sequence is TGTGCCTGGTCCGGGATGGGTTCTTACGAGCAGTACTTC.

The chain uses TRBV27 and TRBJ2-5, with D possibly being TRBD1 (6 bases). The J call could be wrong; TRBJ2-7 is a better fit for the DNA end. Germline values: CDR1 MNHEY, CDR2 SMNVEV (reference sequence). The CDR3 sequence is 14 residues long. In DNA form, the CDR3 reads TGTGCCAGCAGTTTAAGGGACAAATTCCACGAGCAGTACTTC. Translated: CASSLRDKFHEQYF.

Written as DNA, the CDR3 is TGTGCCTGGACCCGGGACAGGGGACTAGCCCCATCGGCCGGGGAGCTGTTTTTT. Translating it yields CAWTRDRGLAPSAGELFF. This rearrangement joins TRBV30 to TRBJ2-2; D may be TRBD1 (10 bases). Germline loops: CDR1 GTSNPN, CDR2 SVGIG (reference sequence). Trimming removed 4 bases from V and 6 bases from J, with 27 bases in between. The CDR3 spans 18 residues.

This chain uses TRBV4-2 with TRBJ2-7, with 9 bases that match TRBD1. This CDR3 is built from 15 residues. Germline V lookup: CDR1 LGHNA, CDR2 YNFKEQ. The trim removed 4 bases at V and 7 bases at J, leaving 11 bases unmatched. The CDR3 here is CASSPQTGTGREQYF. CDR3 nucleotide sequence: TGTGCCAGCAGCCCACAAACGGGGACAGGGAGGGAGCAGTACTTC.

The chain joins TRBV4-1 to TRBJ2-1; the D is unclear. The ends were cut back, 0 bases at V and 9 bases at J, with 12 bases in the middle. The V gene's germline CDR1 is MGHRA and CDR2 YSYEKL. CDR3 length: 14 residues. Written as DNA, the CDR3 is TGCGCCAGCAGCCAAGAGGCCCACTCAGGTGAGCAGTTCTTC. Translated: CASSQEAHSGEQFF.

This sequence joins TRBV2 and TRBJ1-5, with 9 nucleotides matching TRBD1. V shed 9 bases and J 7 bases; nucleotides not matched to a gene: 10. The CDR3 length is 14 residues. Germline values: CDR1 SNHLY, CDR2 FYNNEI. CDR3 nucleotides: TGTGCCAGTAGGGACAGGGTCCCCGGACAGCCCCAGCATTTT. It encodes CASRDRVPGQPQHF.

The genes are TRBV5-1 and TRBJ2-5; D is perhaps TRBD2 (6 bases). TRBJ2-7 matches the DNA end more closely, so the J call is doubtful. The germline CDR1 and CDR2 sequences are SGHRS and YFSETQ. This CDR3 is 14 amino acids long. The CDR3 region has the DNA TGCGCCAGCAGCCCACGGGGGAACTCCTACGAGCAGTACTTC. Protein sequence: CASSPRGNSYEQYF.